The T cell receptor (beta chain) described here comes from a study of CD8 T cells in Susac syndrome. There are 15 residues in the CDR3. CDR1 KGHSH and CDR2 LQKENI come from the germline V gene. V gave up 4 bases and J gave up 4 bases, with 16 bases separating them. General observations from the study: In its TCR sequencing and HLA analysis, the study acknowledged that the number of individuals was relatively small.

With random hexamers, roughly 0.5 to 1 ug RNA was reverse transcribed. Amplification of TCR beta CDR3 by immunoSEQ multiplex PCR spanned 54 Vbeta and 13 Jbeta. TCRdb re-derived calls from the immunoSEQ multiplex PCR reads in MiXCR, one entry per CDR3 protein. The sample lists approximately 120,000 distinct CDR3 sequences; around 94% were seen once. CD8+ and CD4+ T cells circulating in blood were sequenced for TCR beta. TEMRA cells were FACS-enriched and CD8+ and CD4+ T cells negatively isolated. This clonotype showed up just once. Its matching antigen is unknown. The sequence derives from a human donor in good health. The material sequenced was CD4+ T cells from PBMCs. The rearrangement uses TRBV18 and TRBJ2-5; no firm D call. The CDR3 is CASSQSISSRETQYF. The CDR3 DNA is TGTGCCAGCTCACAGTCGATTTCTTCTCGAGAGACCCAGTACTTC. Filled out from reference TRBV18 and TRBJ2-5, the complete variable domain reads NAGVMQNPRHLVRRRGQEARLRCSPMKGHSHVYWYRQLPEEGLKFMVYLQKENIIDESGMPKERFSAEFPKEGPSILRIQQVVRGDSAAYFCASSQSISSRETQYFGPGTRLLVL.